A selection of T cell receptor beta chains follows, all from one sample in a study of shared clonotypes between healthy human individuals. Sequenced by immunoSEQ multiplex PCR; TCRdb stores in-frame clones only, minus some. The table records 2.3 million or so clones, just over 90% of them present only once. Source material: naive CD4+ T cells from PBMCs. The receptors shown here come from a man aged 18-30 years in good health. Some clones in this sample may be carry-over from other donors' samples. Each CDR3 is given with its conserved first and last residue. Fields, in order: V gene, clone size, D gene, J gene, CDR3 DNA, CDR3 protein. The D gene is left open where the match is weak. Rows give clone size only sometimes, using once, few, many, or a class for an expanded clone.

TRBV5-1	once	-	TRBJ1-1	TGCGCCAGCAGCCCCTACGGGGCTGAAGCTTTCTTT	CASSPYGAEAFF
TRBV6-6	-	TRBD1	TRBJ2-5	TGTGCCAGCAGTGACTCGACAGGGGGCGGAGAGACCCAGTACTTC	CASSDSTGGGETQYF
TRBV7-6	-	TRBD2	TRBJ2-1	TGTGCCAGCAGCGCCGGGACTAGCGACTACAATGAGCAGTTCTTC	CASSAGTSDYNEQFF
TRBV7-8	-	-	TRBJ1-3	TGTGCCAGCAGCTTAGCCGCCAGAGTCAACACCATATATTTT	CASSLAARVNTIYF
TRBV5-1	-	-	TRBJ1-2	TGCGCCAGCAGCTTTGCCCAGGGATCAGGCTACACCTTC	CASSFAQGSGYTF
TRBV19	-	-	TRBJ2-4	TGTGCCACCTCGCCGGGGCAGTACTTC	CATSPGQYF
TRBV2	-	-	TRBJ2-2	TGTGCCAGCAGAGAAAGGACAGCCAACACCGGGGAGCTGTTTTTT	CASRERTANTGELFF
TRBV5-1	once	-	TRBJ1-2	TGCGCCAGCAGCTTGGAGTCACTCCGCGGGACTCCAAATGGCTACACCTTC	CASSLESLRGTPNGYTF
TRBV11-2	-	-	TRBJ2-3	TGTGCCAGCAGCTTAGCGGGGTATAGCACAGATACGCAGTATTTT	CASSLAGYSTDTQYF
TRBV11-2	-	-	TRBJ2-7	TGTGCCAGCAGCTTAGAAGGGGGGAGCGGTGGCGAGCAGTACTTC	CASSLEGGSGGEQYF
TRBV5-1	-	-	TRBJ2-3	TGCGCCAGCAGGGCAGGGATAATCACAGATACGCAGTATTTT	CASRAGIITDTQYF
TRBV30	-	-	TRBJ1-2	TGTGCCTGGAGTGTAGTAGGGATTAACTATGGCTACACCTTC	CAWSVVGINYGYTF
TRBV5-6	-	-	TRBJ2-6	TGTGCCAGCAGCTTGTCTCTAGGGACAGGGGCCAACGTCCTGACTTTC	CASSLSLGTGANVLTF
TRBV28	-	TRBD2	TRBJ2-4	TGTGCCACCGCGGGACTAGCGGGAGAGTGGGGTAACGGTAGGGCCAAAAACATTCAGTACTTC	CATAGLAGEWGNGRAKNIQYF
TRBV27	-	TRBD2	TRBJ2-7	TGTGCCAGCAGTCCCAAGCGGGACGGCTATAACGAGCAGTACTTC	CASSPKRDGYNEQYF
TRBV5-4	few	-	TRBJ1-1	TGTGCCAGCAGCACCGGCGGTAACAGACCGAACACTGAAGCTTTCTTT	CASSTGGNRPNTEAFF
TRBV5-1	-	-	TRBJ2-7	TGCGCCAGCAGCTTGGCCGTCGGGGTCGGGGCCGAGCAGTACTTC	CASSLAVGVGAEQYF
TRBV4-1	-	-	TRBJ2-1	TGCGCCAGCAGCCAAGCAGCTAGCGTATACAATGAGCAGTTCTTC	CASSQAASVYNEQFF
TRBV5-1	once	-	TRBJ2-7	TGCGCCAGCAGCTCTCAGGGATACGAGCAGTACTTC	CASSSQGYEQYF
TRBV6-1	-	TRBD1	TRBJ1-1	TGTGCCAGCTTAGGACAGGGCACTGAAGCTTTCTTT	CASLGQGTEAFF
TRBV2	-	TRBD1	TRBJ2-7	TGTGCCAGCAGTGAAGAACAGGGGGCATTCTACGAGCAGTACTTC	CASSEEQGAFYEQYF
TRBV2	-	-	TRBJ2-5	TGTGCCAGCAGTGATGACAGCCAAGAGACCCAGTACTTC	CASSDDSQETQYF
TRBV7-9	-	TRBD2	TRBJ2-7	TGTGCCAGGCGGGGGAGCTCCTACGAGCAGTACTTC	CARRGSSYEQYF
TRBV7-6	-	-	TRBJ2-1	TGTGCCAGCAGCTTAGCACAGGGAGTTGAGCAGTTCTTC	CASSLAQGVEQFF
TRBV10-3	-	TRBD1	TRBJ2-1	TGTGCCATCCGAGGAGCCGGACAGGGGGGCAATGAGCAGTTCTTC	CAIRGAGQGGNEQFF
TRBV10-3	few	-	TRBJ2-1	TGTGCCATCAGTGAGTCAGATAGCTCCTACAATGAGCAGTTCTTC	CAISESDSSYNEQFF
TRBV2	-	TRBD2	TRBJ2-1	TGTGCCAGCAGAGAGGGCGGTAGCGGGAGCTCCTACAATGAGCAGTTCTTC	CASREGGSGSSYNEQFF
TRBV11-3	-	-	TRBJ1-1	TGTGCCAGCAGCTTCTCGGGGGGGAACACTGAAGCTTTCTTT	CASSFSGGNTEAFF
TRBV7-9	-	-	TRBJ2-5	TGTGCCAGCAGCTTAGTCCCCGGGGAGAAGACCCAGTACTTC	CASSLVPGEKTQYF
TRBV5-5	-	-	TRBJ2-5	TGTGCCAGCAGCATCAGGTCTCAAGAGACCCAGTACTTC	CASSIRSQETQYF
TRBV7-2	-	-	TRBJ2-3	TGTGCCAGCAGCTCGGGACGGGACTCGGTTACGCAGTATTTT	CASSSGRDSVTQYF
TRBV5-6	-	-	TRBJ2-3	TGTGCCAGCAGCTTGCGACCAGGGCGCACAGATACGCAGTATTTT	CASSLRPGRTDTQYF
TRBV7-9	-	-	TRBJ2-3	TGTGCCAGCAGCCTAGTGGACTCGCGCACAGATACGCAGTATTTT	CASSLVDSRTDTQYF
TRBV30	-	-	TRBJ2-3	TGTGCCTGGAGTGCCACGCCAGGGTGGAACACAGATACGCAGTATTTT	CAWSATPGWNTDTQYF
TRBV7-6	-	TRBD2	TRBJ2-5	TGTGCCAGCTCACAACTAGCGGGAGGATCGGAGACCCAGTACTTC	CASSQLAGGSETQYF
TRBV4-1	-	-	TRBJ2-5	TGCGCCAGCAGCCAAGATTATGGGGCGAGGGAGACCCAGTACTTC	CASSQDYGARETQYF
TRBV7-2	few	-	TRBJ2-4	TGTGCCAGCAGCTTGACAGGTTGGGATGACATTCAGTACTTC	CASSLTGWDDIQYF
TRBV5-4	-	-	TRBJ1-3	TGTGCCAGTAAGGAATCGGCGGCGGGAAACACCATATATTTT	CASKESAAGNTIYF
TRBV10-3	-	TRBD1	TRBJ2-6	TGTGCCATCAGTGCCGCGACAGGGTACCACTCTGGGGCCAACGTCCTGACTTTC	CAISAATGYHSGANVLTF
TRBV6-1	-	-	TRBJ2-7	TGTGCCAGCAGCCGGGACACAGCCTACGAGCAGTACTTC	CASSRDTAYEQYF
TRBV5-1	-	-	TRBJ1-1	TGCGCCAGCAGCAGAATCCCCGGGTCCCCAGGAGCTTTCTTT	CASSRIPGSPGAFF
TRBV18	-	-	TRBJ1-2	TGTGCCAGCTCACCCCTCCTGGGAATGGCCCGCGTGTACGACTATGGCTACACCTTC	CASSPLLGMARVYDYGYTF
TRBV28	-	-	TRBJ2-5	TGTGCCAGCAGTTCCGTAGTGGAGACCCAGTACTTC	CASSSVVETQYF
TRBV6-6	-	-	TRBJ1-2	TGTGCCAGCCAGCTCTCTTATGGCTACACCTTC	CASQLSYGYTF
TRBV5-1	once	TRBD2	TRBJ2-3	TGCGCCAGCAGCCTCCAGATAGCGGGAGGTTCGACAGATACGCAGTATTTT	CASSLQIAGGSTDTQYF
TRBV28	-	TRBD1	TRBJ2-1	TGTGCCAGCACCGTGACAGGGCTAACTGGGGATGAGCAGTTCTTC	CASTVTGLTGDEQFF
TRBV28	-	TRBD1	TRBJ1-2	TGTGCCAGCAGTTTTGTAGGGGGCGGTAGCTACACCTTC	CASSFVGGGSYTF
TRBV7-2	-	-	TRBJ2-1	TGTGCCAGCAGATTTGCAAGCTCCTACAATGAGCAGTTCTTC	CASRFASSYNEQFF
TRBV7-8	-	TRBD1	TRBJ2-2	TGTGCCAGCAGCTTAGGACAGGGGGCGCGCACCGGGGAGCTGTTTTTT	CASSLGQGARTGELFF
TRBV15	once	-	TRBJ1-5	TGTGCCACCAGCAGAGATATTGCATCCCAGCCCCAGCATTTT	CATSRDIASQPQHF
TRBV28	-	-	TRBJ1-3	TGTGCCAGCAGTTTCATAAGGGTCTTCTCTGGAAACACCATATATTTT	CASSFIRVFSGNTIYF
TRBV27	-	-	TRBJ1-5	TGTGCCAGCAGACTACAGGGAGGCAATCAGCCCCAGCATTTT	CASRLQGGNQPQHF